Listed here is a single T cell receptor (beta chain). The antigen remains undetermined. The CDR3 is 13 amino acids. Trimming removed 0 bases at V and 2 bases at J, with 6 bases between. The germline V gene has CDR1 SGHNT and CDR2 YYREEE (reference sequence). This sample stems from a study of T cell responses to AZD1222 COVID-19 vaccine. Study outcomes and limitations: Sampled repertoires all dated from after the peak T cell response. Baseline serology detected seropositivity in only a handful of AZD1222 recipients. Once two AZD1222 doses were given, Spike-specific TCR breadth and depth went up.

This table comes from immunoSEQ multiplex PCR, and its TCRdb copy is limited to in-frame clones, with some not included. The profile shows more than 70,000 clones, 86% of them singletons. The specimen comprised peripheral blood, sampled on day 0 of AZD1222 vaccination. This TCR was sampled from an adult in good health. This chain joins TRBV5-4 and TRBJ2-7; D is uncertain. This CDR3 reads CASSLGHAYEQYF. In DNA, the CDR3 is TGTGCCAGCAGCTTGGGACACGCCTACGAGCAGTACTTC.